Listed below are T cell receptor beta chains from one sample, sequenced in a study of T cell repertoires in cytomegalovirus infection. TCRdb independently ran MiXCR on the reads; one entry per CDR3 protein. This table holds fewer than 650,000 distinct CDR3 sequences, approximately 40% found once. The antigens for these receptors are not known. The sample in question was cultured PBMCs, obtained from culture after CMV antigen stimulation. All receptors derive from a human donor in good health (CMV status not recorded). Some clones in this sample may be carry-over from other donors' samples. Both conserved end residues are part of each CDR3. The order of the fields is V gene, clone size, D gene, J gene, CDR3 protein, CDR3 DNA. The D gene is left open where the match is weak. For some rows the clone size is stated as once, few or many, or as a class when expanded; others skip it.

v_call: TRBV19; clone_size: few; d_call: TRBD2; j_call: TRBJ2-7; cdr3_aa: CASSIDLGAGASYEQYF; cdr3_nt: TGTGCCAGTAGTATAGATTTAGGAGCGGGAGCCAGTTACGAGCAGTACTTC
v_call: TRBV5-1; clone_size: -; d_call: TRBD2; j_call: TRBJ2-5; cdr3_aa: CASSPPSSGGSETQYF; cdr3_nt: TGCGCCAGCAGCCCCCCATCTAGCGGGGGGTCAGAGACCCAGTACTTC
v_call: TRBV25-1; clone_size: -; d_call: -; j_call: TRBJ1-2; cdr3_aa: CASSEWRGANYGYTF; cdr3_nt: TGTGCCAGCAGTGAATGGAGGGGGGCAAACTATGGCTACACCTTC
v_call: TRBV5-1; clone_size: -; d_call: TRBD2; j_call: TRBJ2-3; cdr3_aa: CASSSLNSGTSGSTDTQYF; cdr3_nt: TGCGCCAGCAGCTCCCTAAATTCTGGGACTAGCGGGAGCACAGATACGCAGTATTTT
v_call: TRBV6-1; clone_size: -; d_call: TRBD2; j_call: TRBJ2-5; cdr3_aa: CASSYPLAGGPETQYF; cdr3_nt: TGTGCCAGCAGTTATCCTTTAGCGGGGGGGCCGGAGACCCAGTACTTC
v_call: TRBV10-3; clone_size: -; d_call: -; j_call: TRBJ2-3; cdr3_aa: CAISEGVTSTDTQYF; cdr3_nt: TGTGCCATCAGTGAAGGGGTAACTAGCACAGATACGCAGTATTTT
v_call: TRBV5-1; clone_size: few; d_call: -; j_call: TRBJ2-3; cdr3_aa: CASSFMGLLFQYF; cdr3_nt: TGCGCCAGCAGCTTTATGGGGTTGCTTTTTCAGTATTTT
v_call: TRBV7-6; clone_size: -; d_call: -; j_call: TRBJ1-1; cdr3_aa: CASSLGAGRTRGGGEALF; cdr3_nt: TGTGCCAGCAGCTTAGGGGCGGGACGAACGAGAGGGGGGGGAGAAGCTTTGTTT
v_call: TRBV27; clone_size: -; d_call: -; j_call: TRBJ1-2; cdr3_aa: CASSPLLDRGYTF; cdr3_nt: TGTGCCAGCAGCCCTCTCCTCGACAGGGGCTACACCTTC
v_call: TRBV28; clone_size: -; d_call: -; j_call: TRBJ1-2; cdr3_aa: CASSERVNYGYTF; cdr3_nt: TGTGCCAGCAGTGAAAGAGTCAACTATGGCTACACCTTC
v_call: TRBV7-2; clone_size: once; d_call: TRBD2; j_call: TRBJ2-3; cdr3_aa: CASSPALAGADTQYF; cdr3_nt: TGTGCCAGCAGCCCAGCGCTAGCGGGAGCAGATACGCAGTATTTT
v_call: TRBV27; clone_size: few; d_call: -; j_call: TRBJ1-5; cdr3_aa: CASRLSRNQPQHF; cdr3_nt: TGTGCCAGCAGGCTCTCCCGCAATCAGCCCCAGCATTTT
v_call: TRBV7-2; clone_size: few; d_call: -; j_call: TRBJ1-2; cdr3_aa: CASSLVGPTLYGYTF; cdr3_nt: TGTGCCAGCAGCTTAGTCGGGCCGACCCTCTATGGCTACACCTTC
v_call: TRBV11-2; clone_size: few; d_call: -; j_call: TRBJ2-5; cdr3_aa: CASSFPGKRETQYF; cdr3_nt: TGTGCCAGCAGCTTCCCGGGAAAGCGAGAGACCCAGTACTTC
v_call: TRBV7-6; clone_size: -; d_call: TRBD1; j_call: TRBJ2-5; cdr3_aa: CASSSFRDRQETQYF; cdr3_nt: TGTGCCAGCAGCTCATTCCGGGACAGGCAAGAGACCCAGTACTTC
v_call: TRBV4-1; clone_size: -; d_call: TRBD1; j_call: TRBJ1-6; cdr3_aa: CTSSLHRDSNNSPLHF; cdr3_nt: TGCACCAGCAGCCTCCACCGGGACAGTAATAATTCACCCCTCCACTTT
v_call: TRBV6-5; clone_size: -; d_call: TRBD2; j_call: TRBJ2-1; cdr3_aa: CASSELAGAYNEQFF; cdr3_nt: TGTGCCAGCAGTGAACTAGCGGGAGCCTACAATGAGCAGTTCTTC
v_call: TRBV10-3; clone_size: -; d_call: -; j_call: TRBJ2-1; cdr3_aa: CAISVVVQSSYNEQFF; cdr3_nt: TGTGCCATCAGTGTCGTGGTCCAAAGCTCCTACAATGAGCAGTTCTTC
v_call: TRBV6-1; clone_size: few; d_call: -; j_call: TRBJ1-6; cdr3_aa: CASSRQINSPLHF; cdr3_nt: TGTGCCAGCAGTCGGCAGATAAATTCACCCCTCCACTTT
v_call: TRBV4-1; clone_size: -; d_call: TRBD1; j_call: TRBJ2-1; cdr3_aa: CASSRSDGTGGRSSYNEQFF; cdr3_nt: TGCGCCAGCAGCCGCTCGGACGGGACAGGGGGTCGGAGCTCCTACAATGAGCAGTTCTTC
v_call: TRBV11-2; clone_size: few; d_call: -; j_call: TRBJ2-2; cdr3_aa: CASSAPEGAVTGELFF; cdr3_nt: TGTGCCAGCAGCGCCCCGGAGGGGGCGGTCACCGGGGAGCTGTTTTTT
v_call: TRBV6-1; clone_size: -; d_call: -; j_call: TRBJ2-2; cdr3_aa: CASSAAGARTGELFF; cdr3_nt: TGTGCCAGCAGCGCGGCAGGGGCACGGACCGGGGAGCTGTTTTTT
v_call: TRBV20-1; clone_size: -; d_call: TRBD1; j_call: TRBJ2-5; cdr3_aa: CSASSPTGGETQYF; cdr3_nt: TGCAGTGCTAGTTCCCCAACAGGGGGAGAGACCCAGTACTTC
v_call: TRBV18; clone_size: -; d_call: TRBD2; j_call: TRBJ2-7; cdr3_aa: CASSRVPAGSPYEQYF; cdr3_nt: TGTGCCAGCTCACGAGTCCCAGCGGGGAGCCCCTACGAGCAGTACTTC
v_call: TRBV7-2; clone_size: -; d_call: -; j_call: TRBJ1-2; cdr3_aa: CASSLNYVVYTF; cdr3_nt: TGTGCCAGCAGCTTAAACTACGTTGTCTACACCTTC
v_call: TRBV10-3; clone_size: few; d_call: -; j_call: TRBJ2-7; cdr3_aa: CAIRGPGRSLEEQYF; cdr3_nt: TGTGCCATCAGGGGACCGGGACGGAGTCTTGAGGAGCAGTACTTC
v_call: TRBV12-3/TRBV12-4; clone_size: -; d_call: TRBD1; j_call: TRBJ1-2; cdr3_aa: CASSTTGTGYGYTF; cdr3_nt: TGTGCCAGCAGTACGACCGGGACAGGTTATGGCTACACCTTC
v_call: TRBV7-2; clone_size: many; d_call: -; j_call: TRBJ2-1; cdr3_aa: CASSLYAMGNEQFF; cdr3_nt: TGTGCCAGCAGCTTATATGCGATGGGGAATGAGCAGTTCTTC
v_call: TRBV12-3/TRBV12-4; clone_size: -; d_call: -; j_call: TRBJ2-3; cdr3_aa: CASSSSRSGTDTQYF; cdr3_nt: TGTGCCAGCAGTTCATCCCGGAGTGGCACAGATACGCAGTATTTT
v_call: TRBV7-2; clone_size: few; d_call: -; j_call: TRBJ1-2; cdr3_aa: CASSLVFSANYGYTF; cdr3_nt: TGTGCCAGCAGCTTAGTATTTTCAGCTAACTATGGCTACACCTTC
v_call: TRBV20-1; clone_size: -; d_call: TRBD2; j_call: TRBJ2-3; cdr3_aa: CSATLPERGYTDTQYF; cdr3_nt: TGCAGTGCTACCTTGCCTGAGCGGGGGTACACAGATACGCAGTATTTT
v_call: TRBV7-2; clone_size: few; d_call: TRBD1; j_call: TRBJ2-7; cdr3_aa: CASSPTPGQGGIKQYF; cdr3_nt: TGTGCCAGCAGCCCAACACCGGGACAGGGAGGAATCAAGCAGTACTTC
v_call: TRBV7-7; clone_size: -; d_call: TRBD1; j_call: TRBJ2-5; cdr3_aa: CASSSNEGGLKTQYF; cdr3_nt: TGTGCCAGCAGCTCTAACGAAGGGGGCTTGAAGACCCAGTACTTC
v_call: TRBV12-3/TRBV12-4; clone_size: few; d_call: TRBD2; j_call: TRBJ2-6; cdr3_aa: CASKLAGDSGANVLTF; cdr3_nt: TGTGCCAGCAAACTAGCGGGGGACTCTGGGGCCAACGTCCTGACTTTC
v_call: TRBV6-1; clone_size: -; d_call: TRBD1; j_call: TRBJ1-1; cdr3_aa: CATQGVGTEAFF; cdr3_nt: TGTGCCACCCAGGGGGTGGGCACTGAAGCTTTCTTT
v_call: TRBV7-2; clone_size: -; d_call: -; j_call: TRBJ2-5; cdr3_aa: CASRPPGSGAGETQYF; cdr3_nt: TGTGCCAGCAGGCCCCCCGGGTCTGGGGCAGGAGAGACCCAGTACTTC
v_call: TRBV5-1; clone_size: -; d_call: TRBD1; j_call: TRBJ2-7; cdr3_aa: CASSLFPGQGALSSYEQYF; cdr3_nt: TGCGCCAGCAGCTTGTTTCCGGGACAGGGGGCCCTAAGCTCCTACGAGCAGTACTTC
v_call: TRBV7-2; clone_size: -; d_call: TRBD2; j_call: TRBJ2-3; cdr3_aa: CASSLGRGLAGGRRTDTQYF; cdr3_nt: TGTGCCAGCAGCTTAGGGCGTGGCCTAGCGGGGGGCCGGCGCACAGATACGCAGTATTTT
v_call: TRBV7-2; clone_size: few; d_call: -; j_call: TRBJ2-3; cdr3_aa: CASSPRRSSTDTQYF; cdr3_nt: TGTGCCAGCAGCCCCCGGCGGAGTAGCACAGATACGCAGTATTTT
v_call: TRBV6-5; clone_size: -; d_call: -; j_call: TRBJ2-3; cdr3_aa: CASSYGGVTDTQYF; cdr3_nt: TGTGCCAGCAGTTACGGGGGAGTGACAGATACGCAGTATTTT
v_call: TRBV6-6; clone_size: -; d_call: -; j_call: TRBJ2-3; cdr3_aa: CASSSPSDHQGDTQYF; cdr3_nt: TGTGCCAGCAGTTCGCCATCGGACCACCAGGGAGATACGCAGTATTTT
v_call: TRBV7-1; clone_size: once; d_call: -; j_call: TRBJ1-3; cdr3_aa: CASSQTDRTIYF; cdr3_nt: TGTGCCAGCAGCCAAACCGACAGAACCATATATTTT
v_call: TRBV6-2/TRBV6-3; clone_size: -; d_call: -; j_call: TRBJ1-4; cdr3_aa: CASSDRRGTTNEKLFF; cdr3_nt: TGTGCCAGCAGTGATCGCCGGGGGACGACTAATGAAAAACTGTTTTTT
v_call: TRBV20-1; clone_size: few; d_call: -; j_call: TRBJ2-1; cdr3_aa: CSARGEALRFYNEQFF; cdr3_nt: TGCAGTGCTAGGGGGGAGGCCCTCCGGTTCTACAATGAGCAGTTCTTC
v_call: TRBV12-5; clone_size: -; d_call: -; j_call: TRBJ1-2; cdr3_aa: CASGLTDYYGYTF; cdr3_nt: TGTGCTAGTGGTTTGACTGATTACTATGGCTACACCTTC
v_call: TRBV7-2; clone_size: -; d_call: -; j_call: TRBJ2-1; cdr3_aa: CASRTVGAVYNEQFF; cdr3_nt: TGTGCCAGCAGGACTGTGGGCGCCGTATACAATGAGCAGTTCTTC
v_call: TRBV9; clone_size: -; d_call: -; j_call: TRBJ2-1; cdr3_aa: CASSVALASNEQFF; cdr3_nt: TGTGCCAGCAGCGTCGCGCTAGCCTCCAATGAGCAGTTCTTC
v_call: TRBV28; clone_size: -; d_call: TRBD1; j_call: TRBJ1-2; cdr3_aa: CASSDRDRGYTF; cdr3_nt: TGTGCCAGCAGTGACAGGGATCGAGGCTACACCTTC
v_call: TRBV6-5; clone_size: once; d_call: TRBD1; j_call: TRBJ1-3; cdr3_aa: CASSFHYPGQGATGNTIYF; cdr3_nt: TGTGCCAGCAGTTTCCACTATCCGGGACAGGGGGCGACTGGAAACACCATATATTTT
v_call: TRBV7-2; clone_size: few; d_call: TRBD1; j_call: TRBJ2-1; cdr3_aa: CASSLGTGFVNEQFF; cdr3_nt: TGTGCCAGCAGCTTGGGGACAGGGTTTGTCAATGAGCAGTTCTTC
v_call: TRBV2; clone_size: once; d_call: -; j_call: TRBJ1-2; cdr3_aa: CATEDSRNGYTF; cdr3_nt: TGTGCCACCGAAGACAGTAGGAATGGCTACACCTTC
v_call: TRBV5-5; clone_size: few; d_call: -; j_call: TRBJ2-1; cdr3_aa: CASSVGRRNEQFF; cdr3_nt: TGTGCCAGCAGCGTAGGACGCCGCAATGAGCAGTTCTTC
v_call: TRBV29-1; clone_size: once; d_call: TRBD1; j_call: TRBJ1-3; cdr3_aa: CSVAGTDNGNTIYF; cdr3_nt: TGCAGCGTGGCCGGGACAGATAATGGAAACACCATATATTTT
v_call: TRBV12-5; clone_size: few; d_call: -; j_call: TRBJ1-1; cdr3_aa: CASGLSLRGVRAFF; cdr3_nt: TGTGCTAGTGGTTTGTCTCTTCGCGGGGTGCGAGCTTTCTTT
v_call: TRBV4-1; clone_size: few; d_call: TRBD2; j_call: TRBJ2-5; cdr3_aa: CASSQPGGETQYF; cdr3_nt: TGCGCCAGCAGCCAACCGGGGGGTGAGACCCAGTACTTC
v_call: TRBV12-3/TRBV12-4; clone_size: once; d_call: -; j_call: TRBJ2-4; cdr3_aa: CASSFRGVIQYF; cdr3_nt: TGTGCCAGCAGTTTTAGGGGGGTCATTCAGTACTTC
v_call: TRBV7-9; clone_size: -; d_call: TRBD2; j_call: TRBJ2-1; cdr3_aa: CASRFSGGRSSYNEQFF; cdr3_nt: TGTGCCAGCAGGTTTAGCGGGGGCCGAAGCTCCTACAATGAGCAGTTCTTC
v_call: TRBV20-1; clone_size: many; d_call: -; j_call: TRBJ2-1; cdr3_aa: CSAPGPGANEQFF; cdr3_nt: TGCAGTGCTCCGGGCCCGGGGGCTAATGAGCAGTTCTTC
v_call: TRBV19; clone_size: few; d_call: TRBD1; j_call: TRBJ2-7; cdr3_aa: CASTSTGTGGEEQYF; cdr3_nt: TGTGCCAGTACCTCAACCGGGACAGGGGGCGAGGAGCAGTACTTC